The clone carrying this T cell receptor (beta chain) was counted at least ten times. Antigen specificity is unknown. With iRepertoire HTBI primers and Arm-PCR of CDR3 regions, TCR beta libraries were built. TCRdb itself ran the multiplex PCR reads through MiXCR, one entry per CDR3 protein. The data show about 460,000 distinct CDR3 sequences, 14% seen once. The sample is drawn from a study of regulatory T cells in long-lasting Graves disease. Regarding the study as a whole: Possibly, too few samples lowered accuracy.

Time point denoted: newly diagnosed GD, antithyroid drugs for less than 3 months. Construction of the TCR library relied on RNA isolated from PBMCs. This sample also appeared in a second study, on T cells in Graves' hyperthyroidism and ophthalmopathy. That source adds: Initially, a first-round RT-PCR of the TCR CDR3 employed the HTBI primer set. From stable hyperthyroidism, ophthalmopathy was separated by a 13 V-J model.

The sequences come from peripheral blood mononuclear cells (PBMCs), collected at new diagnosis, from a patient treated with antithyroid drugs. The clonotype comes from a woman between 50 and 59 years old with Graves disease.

CDR3 amino acids: CASSARGLAGTNEQFF. The CDR3 DNA sequence: TGTGCCAGCAGCGCTCGGGGACTAGCGGGAACCAATGAGCAGTTCTTC. The genes are TRBV9 and TRBJ2-1; 13 bases are a match to TRBD2. In germline, CDR1 is SGDLS, CDR2 YYNGEE. This CDR3 region has 16 residues. The trim removed 3 bases at V and 6 bases at J, leaving 6 bases unmatched.